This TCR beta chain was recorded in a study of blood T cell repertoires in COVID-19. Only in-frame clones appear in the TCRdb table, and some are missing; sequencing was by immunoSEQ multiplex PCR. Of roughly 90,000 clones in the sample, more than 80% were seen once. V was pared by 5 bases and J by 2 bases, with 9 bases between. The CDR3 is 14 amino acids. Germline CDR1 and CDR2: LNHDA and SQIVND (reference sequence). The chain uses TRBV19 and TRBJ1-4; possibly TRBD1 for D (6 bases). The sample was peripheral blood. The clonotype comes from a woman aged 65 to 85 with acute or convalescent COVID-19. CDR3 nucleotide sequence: TGTGCCAGTAGTGGGGGCGGGACTAATGAAAAACTGTTTTTT. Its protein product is CASSGGGTNEKLFF.